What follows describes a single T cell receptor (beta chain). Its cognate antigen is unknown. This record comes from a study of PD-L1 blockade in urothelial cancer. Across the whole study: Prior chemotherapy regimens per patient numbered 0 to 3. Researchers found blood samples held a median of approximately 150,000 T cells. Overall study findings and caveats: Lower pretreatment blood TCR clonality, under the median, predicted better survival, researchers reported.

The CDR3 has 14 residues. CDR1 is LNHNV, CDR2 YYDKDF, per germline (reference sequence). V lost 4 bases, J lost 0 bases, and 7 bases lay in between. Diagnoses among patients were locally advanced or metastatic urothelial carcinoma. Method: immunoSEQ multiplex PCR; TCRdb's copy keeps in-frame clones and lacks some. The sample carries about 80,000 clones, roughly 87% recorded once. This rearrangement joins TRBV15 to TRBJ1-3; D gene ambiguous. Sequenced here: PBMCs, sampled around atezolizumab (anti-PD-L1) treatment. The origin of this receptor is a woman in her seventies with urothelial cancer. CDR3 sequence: CATSTTISGNTIYF. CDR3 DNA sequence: TGTGCCACCAGCACGACAATCTCTGGAAACACCATATATTTT.